The 3 T cell receptor beta chains in this list originate from one sample, sequenced in a study of CXCR3-negative and CXCR3-positive naive CD8 T cells. The TRB cDNA libraries were prepared by 5' RACE with UMI labels. TCRdb re-analyzed the 5' RACE reads; it lists each CDR3 protein once, without DNA. This sample's clone table lists over 70,000 distinct CDR3 sequences. The sample was naive CXCR3- CD8+ T cells from blood. Subset reported: CD45RO-CCR7+CD27+CD95- naive CD8+ T cells lacking CXCR3 (TNR3-). These receptors all come from a human donor in good health. Some clones in this sample may be carry-over from other donors' samples.

The rearrangement uses TRBV20-1 and TRBJ2-7; TCRdb proposes TRBD2, but this gene call is untestable without DNA. The CDR3 totals 13 residues. CDR1 and CDR2 (germline): DFQATT, SNEGSKA (reference sequence). CDR3 region: CSASGLAGGEQYF.

The chain joins TRBV29-1 to TRBJ2-5; without DNA, the TCRdb call of TRBD2 cannot be checked. Germline CDR1 is SQVTM and CDR2 is ANQGSEA. This CDR3 comprises 13 residues. The CDR3 loop is CSVVLAARETQYF.

V and J are TRBV30 and TRBJ2-7; TCRdb lists TRBD2, though no DNA is available to test this call. The CDR3 consists of 13 residues. CDR1 and CDR2 from the germline V gene are GTSNPN and SVGIG (reference sequence). The CDR3 protein is CAWRELDSYEQYF.